Below, 10 T cell receptor beta chains from the same sample are listed, as sequenced in a study of CD8 T cells in Susac syndrome. With random hexamers, 0.5 to 1 ug RNA was reverse transcribed. TCRdb re-derived calls from the immunoSEQ multiplex PCR reads in MiXCR, one entry per CDR3 protein. There are 150,000 or so distinct CDR3 sequences in the sample; over 90% occur only once, and 0.14% lies in the top ten. The material sequenced was CD4+ T cells from PBMCs. Receptor source: a human donor with Susac syndrome.

The CDR3 DNA reads as TGCAGTGCTAGTTTGGGGGACACTGAAGCTTTCTTT. It translates to CSASLGDTEAFF. V gene TRBV20-1 combines with J gene TRBJ1-1; perhaps TRBD1 as D (5 bases). CDR1 and CDR2 (germline): DFQATT, SNEGSKA (reference sequence). This CDR3 comprises 12 residues. The V end lost 3 bases, the J end lost 3 bases, and 8 bases lay between the germline ends.

The chain carries TRBV5-4 and TRBJ1-3; 8 positions agree with TRBD1. The junction had 3 bases not matched to a gene; V was cut back by 3 bases and J by 1 base. The germline V gene has CDR1 SGHNT and CDR2 YYREEE (reference sequence). The CDR3 totals 15 residues. The CDR3 nucleotides are TGTGCCAGCAGCTACGGACAGGGTTCTGGAAACACCATATATTTT. This encodes CASSYGQGSGNTIYF.

V gene TRBV10-3 combines with J gene TRBJ2-5; 10 bases align to TRBD2. This CDR3 contains 12 residues. Germline V lookup: CDR1 ENHRY, CDR2 SYGVKD. Losses at the gene ends were 10 bases for V and 7 bases for J; bases not matched to a gene: 6. CDR3: CATSGSFGTQYF. The DNA for the CDR3 is TGTGCCACTAGCGGGAGTTTCGGGACCCAGTACTTC.

The genes are TRBV20-1 and TRBJ1-1; D gene ambiguous. Germline-derived CDR1 and CDR2 are DFQATT and SNEGSKA (reference sequence). Trimming left V 6 bases short and J 0 bases short, with 11 bases between. This CDR3 has 13 residues. In nucleotides, the CDR3 is TGCAGTGCCTCGATGGATCTGAACACTGAAGCTTTCTTT. This codes for CSASMDLNTEAFF.

The chain employs TRBV30 and TRBJ1-1; possible D gene TRBD1, 6 bases. V was clipped by 3 bases and J by 5 bases, with 13 bases between them. The CDR3 is 13 residues long. Germline V gene data show CDR1 as GTSNPN and CDR2 as SVGIG (reference sequence). In DNA, the CDR3 is TGTGCCTGGAGAACAGGGTGGGGAACTGAAGCTTTCTTT. It codes for CAWRTGWGTEAFF.

This sequence joins TRBV18 and TRBJ2-4; perhaps D is TRBD1 or TRBD2 (6 bases each). The CDR3 runs to 15 residues. Germline lookup yields CDR1 KGHSH and CDR2 LQKENI. With 1 base removed from V and 2 bases from J, the gap between germline ends came to 9 bases. The CDR3 DNA is TGTGCCAGCTCACCACGAGGGGGGACCAAAAACATTCAGTACTTC. As protein: CASSPRGGTKNIQYF.

The V and J genes are TRBV18 and TRBJ2-7, with D possibly matching TRBD1 (5 bases). Germline values: CDR1 KGHSH, CDR2 LQKENI. Trimming stripped 4 bases from V and 6 bases from J, with 10 bases between. The CDR3 sequence is 12 residues long. The CDR3 spells CASSRRDLEQYF. CDR3 in DNA: TGTGCCAGCTCACGCAGGGATCTCGAGCAGTACTTC.

The rearrangement uses TRBV9 and TRBJ1-3; D not resolved. CDR1 and CDR2 from the germline V gene are SGDLS and YYNGEE. With 4 bases removed from V and 2 bases from J, the gap between germline ends came to 7 bases. This CDR3 is 13 amino acids long. The CDR3 DNA follows: TGTGCCAGCAGCCGGGATCCTGGAAACACCATATATTTT. It is translated as CASSRDPGNTIYF.

The rearrangement uses TRBV6-1 and TRBJ2-6; 8 nucleotides agree with TRBD1. With V trimmed by 7 bases and J by 0 bases, 8 bases remained unmatched. Germline V gene data show CDR1 as MNHNS and CDR2 as SASEGT. The CDR3 is 17 amino acids. CDR3 loop: CASKWDRFTSGANVLTF. CDR3 bases: TGTGCCAGCAAGTGGGACAGGTTCACCTCTGGGGCCAACGTCCTGACTTTC.

The chain combines TRBV30 with TRBJ1-3; D gene uncertain. This CDR3 spans 15 amino acids. Germline CDR1 reads GTSNPN; CDR2 reads SVGIG (reference sequence). V was pared by 4 bases and J by 7 bases, with 20 bases between. As DNA, the CDR3 is TGTGCCTGGATGTCGCCCCACCTATTTGGGAACACCATATATTTT. Its protein is CAWMSPHLFGNTIYF. Together with reference TRBV30 and TRBJ1-3, the CDR3 gives the full variable domain: SQTIHQWPATLVQPVGSPLSLECTVEGTSNPNLYWYRQAAGRGLQLLFYSVGIGQISSEVPQNLSASRPQDRQFILSSKKLLLSDSGFYLCAWMSPHLFGNTIYFGEGSWLTVV.